This entry concerns a single T cell receptor beta chain. There is no known antigen for this receptor. Base qualities are not recorded, but no much larger clone differs from it by a single base. The library was prepared for alpha chains; this beta chain is a stray read, so its frequency means little. V is reduced by 4 bases and J by 5 bases, leaving a spacing of 15 bases between them. From cysteine to phenylalanine, the CDR3 is 14 amino acids long. This entry keeps only the CDR3 DNA: 42 bases, framed from base 1. Per the germline V gene, SGHRS is the CDR1 and YFSETQ is the CDR2. These data come from a study of spatial heterogeneity in lung cancer (dated by TCRdb to the late 2010s). In the study overall: Beta-chain transcripts were consistently detected in greater numbers than alpha-chain transcripts, which likely reflected higher beta-chain transcript abundance. In tumor regions, TCR transcript counts showed a strong correlation with a T cell transcriptional module score from matched bulk RNA-seq. In the raw uncorrected reads, each unique combination of TCR and UMI appeared on average more than ten times. TCR alpha and beta repertoires were quantitatively compared across multiple tumor regions, matched nontumor lung and blood in non-small cell lung cancer. Nonsynonymous mutation counts, determined by whole-exome sequencing of tumor tissue, were related to TCR repertoire features. At surgery, both alpha and beta chains were TCR-sequenced in fewer than 250 tumor regions, fewer than 85 matched nontumor lung samples and around 50 PBMC samples.

Findings and caveats that apply to the study as a whole: The tumor nonsynonymous mutation count correlated with the number of expanded alpha and beta TCRs within the tumor. The count of ubiquitous expanded TCRs correlated with the count of ubiquitous nonsynonymous mutations, and the count of regional expanded TCRs correlated with the count of regional nonsynonymous mutations. TCR-seq coverage of tumor T cells was estimated to be only roughly 7.5% for alpha chains and more than 11% for beta chains. Additional single-cell paired TCR alpha and beta sequencing was considered necessary to confirm, at a functional level, the hypothesis that regional TCRs recognize regional mutations.

The protocol used for the library was 5' RACE. Sequencing relied on a NextSeq 500. The TCR library protocol attached a unique molecular identifier to each TCR cDNA molecule to allow correction of PCR and sequencing errors. As for the original processing: TCR identification, UMI-based error correction and CDR3 extraction were all carried out with Decombinator tools. TCRs above a frequency of 2 per 1,000, corresponding to the top 1% of the tumor frequency distribution, were defined as expanded. Expanded tumor TCRs statistically deemed absent (corrected P<0.05) from at least one tumor region were classed as regional, and all other expanded tumor TCRs were classed as ubiquitous. Renyi diversity was computed with the R vegan package after each repertoire had been subsampled 100 times to 5,000 TCRs. CDR3 similarity networks were built from amino acid triplet string-kernel similarity, with CDR3s being connected when pairwise similarity was above 0.82. TCRdb reworked the public reads: Q25 trimming with fastp, MiXCR clone assembly, productive beta chains retained. Entries that share a CDR3 protein sequence are merged under the most common genes and DNA. TCRdb, not the original authors, processed these V and J calls. The table for this sample lists about 9,800 distinct CDR3 sequences; about 54% of them were counted only once. 28% of the sample rests with the top ten.

The time point label on this specimen signifies: sample taken at primary tumor resection. Samples were obtained from 70 to 85 patients with early-stage, untreated non-small cell lung cancer from the lung TRACERx cohort. TCR sequencing used whole RNA extracted from tumor and nontumor lung tissue, or from cryopreserved PBMC samples, without cell sorting. A patient was chosen for TCR sequencing only when enough RNA was available from at least two tumor regions. A lung pathologist reviewed the tumor and adjacent nontumor lung specimens before the specimens were selected. The chain is made from TRBV5-1 and TRBJ1-2; TRBD1 could be the D gene, as 5 bases match. The clonotype comes from a female donor with early-stage non-small cell lung cancer. The sequenced sample was lung tumor tissue, obtained at surgery. CDR3 reads: CASSPTEPIYGYTF. The DNA sequence is given as TGCGCCAGCAGCCCGACAGAGCCGATATATGGCTACACCTTC.